The T cell receptor (beta chain) described here comes from a study of Ad26.COV2.S vaccination and SARS-CoV-2 variants. On the study more broadly: This donor came from the COV1001 trial of Ad26.COV2.S. The authors gave Ad26.COV2.S intramuscularly, either once or twice 56 days apart. Study outcomes and limitations: Comparability of non-spike TCR breadth was observed across vaccine and placebo recipients.

V trimming: 6 bases; J trimming: 1 base; junction bases outside the gene matches: 4. This CDR3 has 14 residues. CDR1 and CDR2 (germline): MNHEY, SMNVEV (reference sequence). Only in-frame clones appear in the TCRdb table, and some are missing; sequencing was by immunoSEQ multiplex PCR. The sample shows about 380,000 clones, about 80% of them seen only once. As for this clone: Its specificity is not known.

This sample's treatment: 19 received Ad26.COV2.S at low or high dose, single or two shots; roughly five received placebo; per-sample allocation not given. Sample collection was performed on day 63 after the first vaccine or placebo injection. An adult donor aged 18-55 years was enrolled in Boston. The chain links TRBV27 to TRBJ2-5, with 8 nucleotides matching TRBD2. The sequence was collected from a person aged 18-65 years who received the Ad26.COV2.S COVID-19 vaccine or a placebo. Source: peripheral blood, taken in a trial of Ad26.COV2.S vaccine versus placebo. The CDR3 is CASRPGGVQETQYF. CDR3 in DNA: TGTGCCAGCAGACCCGGGGGGGTCCAAGAGACCCAGTACTTC.